This T cell receptor beta chain was identified in a study of blood T cell repertoires in COVID-19. Turning to the study itself: Material from acute and convalescent COVID-19 was sourced from the United States, Italy and Spain.

Trimming at V came to 6 bases and at J to 7 bases, leaving 4 bases not matched to a gene. There are 12 residues in the CDR3. Sequencing used immunoSEQ multiplex PCR; TCRdb keeps in-frame clones, though not all of them. There are 210,000 or so clones in the sample; around nine tenths occur only once, and around 7% lies in the top ten. The chain carries TRBV12-3 or TRBV12-4 and TRBJ1-2, with 8 bases identical to TRBD1. The receptor was isolated from a man in his forties or fifties with acute or convalescent COVID-19. Source material: peripheral blood. CDR3 amino acids: CASRPRGPGYTF. The CDR3 DNA follows: TGTGCCAGCAGACCCAGGGGGCCTGGCTACACCTTC.